Following are 24 T cell receptor beta chains from one sample sequenced in a study of cytomegalovirus exposure and HLA in healthy donors (dated by TCRdb to 2017 to 2019). Library creation used the immunoSEQ multiplex PCR assay. TCRdb holds this immuneACCESS table with in-frame rearrangements only. Some clones are missing; in checked studies, unresolved V genes explain under half, and the rest has no known cause. The sample records hundreds of thousands of clones, roughly 88% of which are singletons. The ten largest clones take up under 0.95% of the sample. The source material was PBMCs. These receptors were obtained from a woman younger than 30 in good health and CMV-seronegative.

The V and J genes are TRBV28 and TRBJ2-7, with a tentative D call TRBD1 (5 bases). Trimming took 3 bases from V and 1 from J, leaving 10 bases between them. Germline loops: CDR1 MDHEN, CDR2 SYDVKM. The CDR3 length is 14 residues. In DNA form, the CDR3 reads TGTGCCAGCAGTTTGGCCCGACAGTCCTACGAGCAGTACTTC. This sequence encodes CASSLARQSYEQYF.

The chain uses TRBV27 and TRBJ2-7; 7 bases are a match to TRBD2. V was pared by 3 bases and J by 5 bases, with 7 bases of the junction left unmatched. From germline, CDR1 is MNHEY and CDR2 SMNVEV (reference sequence). CDR3 size: 14 residues. CDR3 DNA sequence: TGTGCCAGCAGTTTGGGCGGGGGAATCCACGAGCAGTACTTC. It specifies CASSLGGGIHEQYF.

The V gene is TRBV27, the J gene TRBJ2-5, with 9 nucleotides matching TRBD2. The CDR3 has 16 residues. Looked up from germline, CDR1 is MNHEY and CDR2 is SMNVEV (reference sequence). Germline trimming cut 6 bases from V and 8 bases from J; bases unmatched to any gene: 16. The CDR3 protein is CASRNPLAGPTDTQYF. The CDR3 coding sequence is TGTGCCAGCAGGAATCCGCTAGCGGGGCCCACAGATACCCAGTACTTC.

The V call is TRBV27, the J call TRBJ2-3, with 11 bases that match TRBD2. The trim removed 6 bases at V and 0 bases at J, leaving 14 bases unmatched. Germline V gene data show CDR1 as MNHEY and CDR2 as SMNVEV (reference sequence). This CDR3 has 19 residues. CDR3 nucleotide sequence: TGTGCCAGCAGGAACAATACTAGCGGGAGCAGATCTAGCACAGATACGCAGTATTTT. Translation gives CASRNNTSGSRSSTDTQYF.

The gene calls are TRBV5-1 and TRBJ2-7; perhaps TRBD1 as D (6 bases). Germline lookup yields CDR1 SGHRS and CDR2 YFSETQ. V lost 5 bases to trimming and J lost 6 bases, with 18 bases between them. This CDR3 has 14 amino acids. In DNA, the CDR3 is TGCGCCAGCAGTTATGGCAGGGAAGGGGGCGAGCAGTACTTC. Its protein is CASSYGREGGEQYF.

The chain employs TRBV30 and TRBJ2-1, with 10 bases lining up with TRBD2. This CDR3 comprises 16 residues. The V gene's germline CDR1 is GTSNPN and CDR2 SVGIG (reference sequence). Germline trimming cut 4 bases from V and 8 bases from J; bases unmatched to any gene: 14. CDR3 DNA sequence: TGTGCCTGGACCTCCCCCGCCAGCGGGAGGGTCGATGAGCAGTTCTTC. Translation gives CAWTSPASGRVDEQFF.

This clone was seen just once. The chain employs TRBV29-1 and TRBJ1-1; 11 nucleotides match TRBD1. The CDR3 is made up of 13 amino acids. Trimming cost V 7 bases and J 6 bases; bases outside gene matches: 7. CDR1 is SQVTM and CDR2 is ANQGSEA in the germline V gene. The CDR3 nucleotides read TGCAGCGGGCGGACAGGGGGCATAGCTGAAGCTTTCTTT. Translating it yields CSGRTGGIAEAFF.

The chain is built from TRBV29-1 and TRBJ1-1, with 7 bases fitting TRBD1. V lost 8 bases, J lost 2 bases, and 17 bases stayed unmatched. CDR1 is SQVTM and CDR2 is ANQGSEA in the germline V gene. This CDR3 comprises 16 residues. CDR3 in DNA: TGCAGCACCACACCAGGGGGGTTAAAGGCCAACACTGAAGCTTTCTTT. Amino acid sequence: CSTTPGGLKANTEAFF.

V usage is TRBV19 and J usage is TRBJ2-7, with D perhaps TRBD1 (5 bases). The ends were cut back, 8 bases at V and 3 bases at J, with 14 bases in the middle. Germline V gene data show CDR1 as LNHDA and CDR2 as SQIVND (reference sequence). The CDR3 covers 13 residues. The CDR3 reads CASSTHRFYEQYF. As DNA, the CDR3 is TGTGCCAGTTCGACGCACAGGTTCTACGAGCAGTACTTC.

The chain has TRBV4-2 and TRBJ2-3; 12 bases fit TRBD2. The length of the CDR3 is 16 residues. V lost 0 bases, J lost 4 bases, and 2 bases stayed unmatched. The V gene's germline CDR1 is LGHNA and CDR2 YNFKEQ. The CDR3 DNA reads TGTGCCAGCAGCCAAGATCTAGCGGGGGGGCCAGATACGCAGTATTTT. Amino acids: CASSQDLAGGPDTQYF.

The V gene is TRBV7-9, the J gene TRBJ1-6; tentative D call: TRBD1 (5 bases). The V end was cut by 1 base, the J end by 9 bases, with 13 bases between. CDR3 size: 15 residues. Germline CDR1 and CDR2: SEHNR and FQNEAQ (reference sequence). The CDR3 DNA reads TGTGCCAGCAGCTTAGGGGCAGGGATGGGTTCACCCCTCCACTTT. Translating it yields CASSLGAGMGSPLHF.

The V call is TRBV5-6, the J call TRBJ2-7; TRBD1 might be the D (7 bases). The V and J ends lost 2 bases and 1 base respectively, with 19 bases between them. Germline CDR1 reads SGHDT; CDR2 reads YYEEEE. The CDR3 contains 17 residues. Here the CDR3 DNA reads TGTGCCAGCAGCTTTACCCAGGGGGGAGACCCTTCCTACGAGCAGTACTTC. Residues: CASSFTQGGDPSYEQYF.

The CDR3 coding sequence is TGTGCCAGCAGCTTAGCGATAGCGGGAGAAGTTCGGACCGGGGAGCTGTTTTTT. This codes for CASSLAIAGEVRTGELFF. The chain combines TRBV7-7 with TRBJ2-2, with 9 bases lining up with TRBD2. The CDR3 consists of 18 residues. From germline, CDR1 is SSHAT and CDR2 FNYEAQ (reference sequence). J lost 5 bases, V lost 0 bases, and 10 bases had no gene match.

The V gene is TRBV30, the J gene TRBJ2-1, with 9 bases identical to TRBD2. Germline values: CDR1 GTSNPN, CDR2 SVGIG (reference sequence). V shed 4 bases and J 5 bases; nucleotides not matched to a gene: 9. The CDR3 loop spans 15 amino acids. CDR3 DNA: TGTGCCTGGAAATCAGTGGGCGGGGGGGACAATGAGCAGTTCTTC. Translation: CAWKSVGGGDNEQFF. The full variable domain, rest sourced from reference TRBV30 and TRBJ2-1, is SQTIHQWPATLVQPVGSPLSLECTVEGTSNPNLYWYRQAAGRGLQLLFYSVGIGQISSEVPQNLSASRPQDRQFILSSKKLLLSDSGFYLCAWKSVGGGDNEQFFGPGTRLTVL.

The rearrangement links TRBV13 to TRBJ2-2, with TRBD2 matching over 8 bases. Trimming cost V 3 bases and J 4 bases; bases outside gene matches: 19. The length of the CDR3 is 20 residues. Germline V CDR1 and CDR2: PRHDT, FYEKMQ (reference sequence). CDR3 bases: TGTGCCAGCAGCTTCCGGTGGCGACTCGGGGTCCTAGCGGGCACCGGGGAGCTGTTTTTT. Residues: CASSFRWRLGVLAGTGELFF.

A single count supports this clone. The chain employs TRBV6-1 and TRBJ1-5; D is ambiguous. There are 17 residues in the CDR3. Deletions cut 0 bases from V and 2 bases from J, with 14 bases between. Germline CDR1 reads MNHNS; CDR2 reads SASEGT. CDR3 bases: TGTGCCAGCAGTGAAGCGGGCCCACTTCTACGCAATCAGCCCCAGCATTTT. As protein: CASSEAGPLLRNQPQHF.

The chain has TRBV5-5 and TRBJ2-1; D is perhaps TRBD2 (6 bases). Germline CDR1 reads SGHKS; CDR2 reads YYEKEE (reference sequence). The CDR3 is 14 amino acids. The V gene lost 4 bases and the J gene lost 9 bases, with 17 bases spanning the gap. This chain's CDR3 is CASSRKFGGPEQFF. The CDR3 DNA follows: TGTGCCAGCAGCCGCAAGTTCGGGGGTCCTGAGCAGTTCTTC. Combining the CDR3 with reference TRBV5-5 and TRBJ2-1 gives the whole variable domain DAGVTQSPTHLIKTRGQQVTLRCSPISGHKSVSWYQQVLGQGPQFIFQYYEKEERGRGNFPDRFSARQFPNYSSELNVNALLLGDSALYLCASSRKFGGPEQFFGPGTRLTVL.

The chain has TRBV2 and TRBJ2-7; D is uncertain. The CDR3 has 11 amino acids. Deletions cut 4 bases from V and 7 bases from J, with 8 bases between. Germline CDR1 reads SNHLY; CDR2 reads FYNNEI. DNA of the CDR3: TGTGCCAGCAGTGGGCCCTGGGAGCAGTACTTC. This encodes CASSGPWEQYF. The full variable domain, rest sourced from reference TRBV2 and TRBJ2-7, is EPEVTQTPSHQVTQMGQEVILRCVPISNHLYFYWYRQILGQKVEFLVSFYNNEISEKSEIFDDQFSVERPDGSNFTLKIRSTKLEDSAMYFCASSGPWEQYFGPGTRLTVT.

This chain joins TRBV14 and TRBJ2-1; 8 nucleotides align to TRBD2. The length of the CDR3 is 17 residues. The junction had 5 bases not matched to a gene; V was cut back by 1 base and J by 0 bases. Germline V gene data show CDR1 as SGHDN and CDR2 as FVKESK. As DNA, the CDR3 is TGTGCCAGCAGCCAAGGACCGGGAGGGCTCTCCTACAATGAGCAGTTCTTC. Translating it yields CASSQGPGGLSYNEQFF.

The J gene is TRBJ2-7, the V gene TRBV5-1; TRBD2 aligns across 7 bases. Per the germline V gene, CDR1 is SGHRS and CDR2 is YFSETQ. V shed 2 bases and J 3 bases; nucleotides not matched to a gene: 5. The CDR3 has 14 residues. The CDR3 DNA sequence: TGCGCCAGCAGCTTCAGCGGGGCACTCTACGAGCAGTACTTC. This codes for CASSFSGALYEQYF.

The chain recombines TRBV30 with TRBJ2-6; 10 nucleotides align to TRBD1. Germline CDR1 reads GTSNPN; CDR2 reads SVGIG (reference sequence). This CDR3 is 17 amino acids long. With V trimmed by 3 bases and J by 6 bases, 11 bases remained unmatched. CDR3 coding DNA: TGTGCCTGGAGGGGAGGGACAGGGGAGAGTAAGGCCAACGTCCTGACTTTC. Translated, it gives CAWRGGTGESKANVLTF.

This clone was seen just once. The rearrangement links TRBV14 to TRBJ1-6; D remains unclear. CDR1 is SGHDN, CDR2 FVKESK, per germline. The CDR3 is 17 amino acids. The ends were cut back, 0 bases at V and 6 bases at J, with 15 bases in the middle. The CDR3 region is CASSQDRDRDFNSPLHF. The CDR3 nucleotides read TGTGCCAGCAGCCAAGATAGGGATCGGGATTTTAATTCACCCCTCCACTTT.

The CDR3 is CASSPSRQGFNQPQHF. CDR3 bases: TGTGCCAGCAGTCCCTCCCGACAGGGATTCAATCAGCCCCAGCATTTT. The chain couples TRBV28 to TRBJ1-5; TRBD1 agrees at 7 bases. Germline trimming cut 5 bases from V and 3 bases from J; bases unmatched to any gene: 10. This CDR3 is 16 amino acids long. Germline CDR1 MDHEN, CDR2 SYDVKM.

J is TRBJ1-6 and V is TRBV10-1, with 10 positions matching TRBD1. The CDR3 has 15 residues. V was pared by 6 bases and J by 10 bases, with 9 bases of the junction left unmatched. Per the germline V gene, CDR1 is WNHNN and CDR2 is SYGVQD (reference sequence). The CDR3 protein is CASSEGTGDVSPLHF. The DNA of the CDR3 is TGCGCCAGCAGCGAGGGGACAGGGGATGTATCACCCCTCCACTTT.